This T cell receptor (beta chain) is drawn from a study of blood T cell repertoires in COVID-19. Per the germline V gene, CDR1 is MNHEY and CDR2 is SVGAGI. The CDR3 extends over 15 amino acids. V lost 6 bases to trimming and J lost 6 bases; unmatched junction nucleotides: 8. Assay used: immunoSEQ multiplex PCR; TCRdb lists only in-frame clones, some missing. Of about 28,000 clones listed, around 90% are singletons. Input material: peripheral blood. This sequence joins TRBV6-5 and TRBJ1-4; 9 nucleotides line up with TRBD1. This clonotype was sampled from a human donor in a cohort sampled during active COVID-19. The CDR3 DNA reads TGTGCCAGCAGCCTTAACAGGGGGCAGGATGAAAAACTGTTTTTT. As protein: CASSLNRGQDEKLFF.